A single sample is the source of the 25 T cell receptor beta chains below, sequenced in a study of Graves' ophthalmopathy and Graves' hyperthyroidism. The sequenced template was RNA, covering the TCR beta CDR3 region. RT-PCR was first run with HTBI primers, then multiplex PCR in a second round. MiXCR, run by TCRdb on the multiplex PCR reads, gives a single entry per CDR3 protein. The sample carries around 1.1 million distinct CDR3 sequences, less than 45% recorded once. Sequenced input: peripheral blood or thyroid tissue (not recorded which). These receptors originate from an adult man with Graves' hyperthyroidism.

The V gene is TRBV5-6, the J gene TRBJ1-1; weak D call: TRBD1 (5 bases). The CDR3 runs 14 residues. The germline CDR1 and CDR2 sequences are SGHDT and YYEEEE. Trimming shortened V by 2 bases and J by 11 bases, and 19 bases separated the two germline ends. CDR3 bases: TGTGCCAGCAGCTTCTACTCGAATCCAGGGCGGGCTTTCTTT. It codes for CASSFYSNPGRAFF.

The CDR3 DNA is TGCAGTGCTAGGTGGCCAGGTGGGGGGTACCAGCCCCAGCATTTT. This translates into CSARWPGGGYQPQHF. This rearrangement joins TRBV20-1 to TRBJ1-5; weak D call: TRBD1 (5 bases). Germline V CDR1 and CDR2: DFQATT, SNEGSKA (reference sequence). V was cut by 3 bases and J by 7 bases, with 19 bases left in between. This CDR3 is built from 15 residues.

V usage is TRBV29-1 and J usage is TRBJ2-7; weak D call: TRBD2 (5 bases). V shed 8 bases and J shed 2 bases, with 13 bases lying between them. The V gene's germline CDR1 is SQVTM and CDR2 ANQGSEA. This CDR3 contains 12 residues. CDR3 coding DNA: TGCAGCCAAGTTGTTAGCGCCTACGAGCAGTACTTC. Translating it yields CSQVVSAYEQYF.

There are many counts of this clonotype. The CDR3 sequence: CASSLAGSHYGYTF. Here the CDR3 DNA reads TGTGCCAGCAGTTTAGCGGGGTCCCACTATGGCTACACCTTC. V gene TRBV12-3 or TRBV12-4 combines with J gene TRBJ1-2; D is unclear. The V end was cut by 0 bases, the J end by 3 bases, with 8 bases between. The CDR3 runs 14 residues.

This clonotype has more than one count but fewer than ten. The chain recombines TRBV11-2 with TRBJ1-1; no firm D call. The V end lost 6 bases, the J end lost 2 bases, and 16 bases lay between the germline ends. Germline assignment: CDR1 SGHAT and CDR2 FQNNGV. The CDR3 is made up of 15 amino acids. The CDR3 DNA reads TGTGCCAGCAGTCAAGTAAGCGTCATCAACACTGAAGCTTTCTTT. Encoded protein: CASSQVSVINTEAFF.

The table lists this clonotype with many counts. The chain has TRBV7-9 and TRBJ2-7; TRBD2 matches 9 bases. Germline CDR1 reads SEHNR; CDR2 reads FQNEAQ (reference sequence). The CDR3 spans 12 residues. Unmatched junction bases numbered 5, after V lost 6 bases and J lost 8 bases. The CDR3 is CASRRRGGQQYF. DNA of the CDR3: TGTGCCAGCAGGCGGCGGGGGGGTCAGCAGTACTTC.

This chain links TRBV7-3 with TRBJ2-5; possibly TRBD1 for D (6 bases). The germline V gene encodes CDR1 SGHTA and CDR2 FQGTGA. V lost 2 bases and J lost 9, with 19 bases in between. CDR3 size: 15 residues. The CDR3 spells CASSLSGVGDQPQYF. The CDR3 bases are TGTGCCAGCAGCTTATCAGGGGTGGGGGATCAGCCCCAGTACTTC.

Ten or more counts support this clonotype. This chain links TRBV7-9 with TRBJ1-5; D might be TRBD1 (6 bases). V was clipped by 5 bases and J by 7 bases, with 12 bases between them. There are 13 residues in the CDR3. The germline gives CDR1 SEHNR, CDR2 FQNEAQ (reference sequence). Here the CDR3 DNA reads TGTGCCAGCAGCATACAACAGGGACAGCCCCAGCATTTT. It codes for CASSIQQGQPQHF.

The chain combines TRBV2 with TRBJ1-2; D possibly corresponds to TRBD1 (6 bases). This CDR3 comprises 16 residues. V gave up 5 bases and J gave up 4 bases, with 20 bases separating them. Germline V gene sequence: CDR1 SNHLY, CDR2 FYNNEI. The DNA of the CDR3 is TGTGCCAGCAGTTACTCCGGGGGGGCGCTTCCCTATGGCTACACCTTC. Its translation: CASSYSGGALPYGYTF.

This clonotype was observed many times. V gene TRBV5-1 combines with J gene TRBJ1-1; D is unresolved. This CDR3 region has 13 residues. Deletions cut 1 base from V and 5 bases from J, with 9 bases between. Germline CDR1 SGHRS, CDR2 YFSETQ. The CDR3: CASSLQADTEAFF. The CDR3 DNA is TGCGCCAGCAGCTTGCAGGCTGATACTGAAGCTTTCTTT.

The chain is built from TRBV29-1 and TRBJ2-2; 8 nucleotides match TRBD2. This CDR3 contains 13 residues. Trimming removed 6 bases from V and 5 bases from J; junction bases left unmatched: 5. Germline assignment: CDR1 SQVTM and CDR2 ANQGSEA. Written as DNA, the CDR3 is TGCAGCGTAGCGGGACTAGGAACCGGGGAGCTGTTTTTT. Its translation: CSVAGLGTGELFF.

This clonotype was seen more than once but under ten times. The chain joins TRBV18 to TRBJ1-1; TRBD1 is a possible D gene (5 bases). CDR3 length: 13 residues. V shed 5 bases and J shed 4 bases, with 11 bases lying between them. Germline V gives CDR1 KGHSH, CDR2 LQKENI. The CDR3 here is CASSMGGGTEAFF. DNA for the CDR3: TGTGCCAGCTCAATGGGGGGTGGCACTGAAGCTTTCTTT.

The sample holds many counts of this clonotype. This chain connects TRBV11-1 to TRBJ1-2; D is ambiguous. Germline CDR1 is SGHAT and CDR2 is FQDESV (reference sequence). This CDR3 has 11 residues. The ends were cut back, 5 bases at V and 7 bases at J, with 8 bases in the middle. CDR3 DNA: TGTGCCAGCAGCCCAGGACGTGGCTACACCTTC. Amino acids: CASSPGRGYTF.

This clonotype was counted a few times. The chain combines TRBV12-3 or TRBV12-4 with TRBJ1-2; D gene uncertain. Trimming stripped 4 bases from V and 1 base from J, with 10 bases between. CDR3 size: 14 residues. The CDR3 loop is CASSYSILNYGYTF. CDR3 bases: TGTGCCAGCAGTTACTCCATCCTTAACTATGGCTACACCTTC.

The rearrangement joins TRBV15 to TRBJ2-3, with 7 bases identical to TRBD2. Germline values: CDR1 LNHNV, CDR2 YYDKDF (reference sequence). CDR3 size: 14 residues. After removal of 5 bases from V and 4 bases from J, the junction contained 6 bases not matched to a gene. CDR3: CATSVAGVADTQYF. The CDR3, as DNA: TGTGCCACCAGCGTTGCGGGGGTAGCAGATACGCAGTATTTT.

About this clonotype: A much larger clonotype is one base distant, so this may be a read error. V and J are TRBV20-1 and TRBJ2-7; D might be TRBD2 (6 bases). V gave up 1 base and J gave up 5 bases, with 18 bases separating them. The germline gives CDR1 DFQATT, CDR2 SNEGSKA (reference sequence). CDR3 length: 15 amino acids. The CDR3 DNA sequence: TGCAGTGCTAGAGCAGCTCGCCGGCGGGGCCACGAGCAGTACTTC. This codes for CSARAARRRGHEQYF.

On this clonotype itself: A read error is possible here, since a much larger clone lies one base away. This rearrangement joins TRBV10-3 to TRBJ1-1, with no clear D. CDR3 length: 13 residues. V shed 3 bases and J shed 11 bases, with 16 bases lying between them. Germline V CDR1 and CDR2: ENHRY, SYGVKD. CDR3 nucleotides: TGTGCCATCAGTGAAGCGGCCGCACTATCGGCTTTCTTT. Residues: CAISEAAALSAFF.

In this sample, this clonotype turned up once. Compared with germline, one end of the junction differs, possibly owing to a read error. CDR3 bases: TGTGCCAGCAGTTACTCGAACTTTCCGACAGGTGTTGACTTC. It translates to CASSYSNFPTGVDF. The rearrangement links TRBV6-5 to TRBJ2-7, with D maybe TRBD1 (6 bases). CDR1 is MNHEY, CDR2 SVGAGI, per germline. The CDR3 runs 14 residues.

The chain carries TRBV10-2 and TRBJ1-5; TRBD1 might be the D (6 bases). Germline V gene data show CDR1 as WSHSY and CDR2 as SAAADI. Trimming left V 9 bases short and J 14 bases short, with 26 bases between. The CDR3 has 14 residues. The CDR3 sequence: CASSSGGASAYEHF. The CDR3 DNA is TGCGCCAGTTCGAGCGGGGGGGCGTCCGCCTACGAGCATTTT.

This chain uses TRBV7-8 with TRBJ2-5; 7 bases align to TRBD2. CDR1 is SGHVS, CDR2 FQNEAQ, per germline. The CDR3 has 14 residues. Trimming cost V 5 bases and J 4 bases; bases outside gene matches: 7. The CDR3 loop reads CASSLIAGAETQYF. The CDR3 DNA follows: TGTGCCAGCAGCCTTATAGCGGGTGCAGAGACCCAGTACTTC.

The chain recombines TRBV29-1 with TRBJ2-5; the match to TRBD2 covers 8 bases. This CDR3 has 20 amino acids. The germline CDR1 and CDR2 sequences are SQVTM and ANQGSEA. The J segment lost 2 bases and the V segment lost 0 bases, leaving 20 bases of the junction unmatched. The CDR3 reads CSVEDPGRAGDGREQETQYF. The CDR3 coding sequence is TGCAGCGTTGAAGATCCCGGACGAGCGGGAGACGGTAGAGAACAAGAGACCCAGTACTTC. Full variable domain (missing parts from reference TRBV29-1 and TRBJ2-5): SAVISQKPSRDICQRGTSLTIQCQVDSQVTMMFWYRQQPGQSLTLIATANQGSEATYESGFVIDKFPISRPNLTFSTLTVSNMSPEDSSIYLCSVEDPGRAGDGREQETQYFGPGTRLLVL.

As regards this clonotype: The CDR3 carries no conserved terminal phenylalanine or tryptophan, so it likely arises from a read error. The chain carries TRBV28 and TRBJ1-1, with 7 bases that match TRBD1. Trimming removed 7 bases from V and 5 bases from J; junction bases left unmatched: 4. Germline V gene lookup returns CDR1 MDHEN and CDR2 SYDVKM. This CDR3 is 12 amino acids long. This CDR3 is CASIYRGTEAFS. The DNA of the CDR3 is TGTGCCAGCATTTACAGGGGTACTGAAGCTTTCTCT.

This clonotype was observed many times. The V and J genes are TRBV7-6 and TRBJ1-5; D unresolved. Trimming cost V 1 base and J 5 bases, with 9 bases left between them. Germline V gene data show CDR1 as SGHVS and CDR2 as FNYEAQ. The length of the CDR3 is 14 residues. CDR3 sequence reads: CASSLESSDQPQHF. The CDR3, as DNA: TGTGCCAGCAGCTTAGAAAGCAGCGATCAGCCCCAGCATTTT.

The chain recombines TRBV11-2 with TRBJ2-2, with 8 bases identical to TRBD2. V trimming: 0 bases; J trimming: 6 bases; junction bases outside the gene matches: 3. CDR3 length equals 15 residues. CDR1 and CDR2 (germline): SGHAT, FQNNGV. In DNA form, the CDR3 reads TGTGCCAGCAGCTTAGATTGGGGACTAGCCGGGGAGCTGTTTTTT. It is translated as CASSLDWGLAGELFF.

This clonotype was found many times. V and J are TRBV29-1 and TRBJ2-5; 8 nucleotides align to TRBD2. Germline loops: CDR1 SQVTM, CDR2 ANQGSEA. CDR3 length equals 17 residues. The V segment lost 1 base and the J segment 2 bases; nucleotides outside the gene matches: 12. The CDR3 coding sequence is TGCAGCGTTGAAGGCGGGTCTGGCGGGGGGACTCAAGAGACCCAGTACTTC. Protein sequence: CSVEGGSGGGTQETQYF.